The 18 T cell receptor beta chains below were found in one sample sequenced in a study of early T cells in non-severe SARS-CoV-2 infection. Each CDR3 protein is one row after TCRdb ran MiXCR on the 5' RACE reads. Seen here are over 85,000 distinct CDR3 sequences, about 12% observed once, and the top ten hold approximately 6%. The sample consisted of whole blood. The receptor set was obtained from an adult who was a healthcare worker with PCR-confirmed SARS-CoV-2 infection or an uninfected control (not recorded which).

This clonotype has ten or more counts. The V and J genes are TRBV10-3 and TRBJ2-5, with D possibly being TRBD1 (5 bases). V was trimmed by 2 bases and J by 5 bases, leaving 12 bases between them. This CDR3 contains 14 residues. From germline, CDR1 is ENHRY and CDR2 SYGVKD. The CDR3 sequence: CAISEVGLWETQYF. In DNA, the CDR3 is TGTGCCATCAGTGAGGTGGGGCTCTGGGAGACCCAGTACTTC.

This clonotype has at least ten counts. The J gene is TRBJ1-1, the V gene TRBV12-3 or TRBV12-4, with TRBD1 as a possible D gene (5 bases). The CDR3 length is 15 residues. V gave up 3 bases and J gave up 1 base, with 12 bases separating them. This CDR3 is CASSLGRGENTEAFF. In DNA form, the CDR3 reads TGTGCCAGCAGTTTGGGGCGAGGGGAGAACACTGAAGCTTTCTTT.

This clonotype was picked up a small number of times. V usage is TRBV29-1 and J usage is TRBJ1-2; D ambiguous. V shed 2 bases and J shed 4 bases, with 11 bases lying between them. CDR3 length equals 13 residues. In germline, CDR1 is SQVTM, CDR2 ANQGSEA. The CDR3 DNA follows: TGCAGCGTTGAAAGGGCACAGCGCTATGGCTACACCTTC. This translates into CSVERAQRYGYTF.

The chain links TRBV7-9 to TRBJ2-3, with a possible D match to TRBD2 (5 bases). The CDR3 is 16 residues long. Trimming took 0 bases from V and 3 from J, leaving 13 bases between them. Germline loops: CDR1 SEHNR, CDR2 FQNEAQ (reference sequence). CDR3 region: CASSLALEAGTDTQYF. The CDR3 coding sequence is TGTGCCAGCAGCTTAGCGCTGGAGGCTGGTACAGATACGCAGTATTTT.

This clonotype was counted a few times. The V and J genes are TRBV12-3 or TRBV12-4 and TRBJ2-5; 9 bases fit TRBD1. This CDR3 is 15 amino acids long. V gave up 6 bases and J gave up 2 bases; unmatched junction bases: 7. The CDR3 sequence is CASREQGAGQETQYF. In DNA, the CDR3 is TGTGCCAGCAGAGAACAGGGGGCAGGGCAAGAGACCCAGTACTTC.

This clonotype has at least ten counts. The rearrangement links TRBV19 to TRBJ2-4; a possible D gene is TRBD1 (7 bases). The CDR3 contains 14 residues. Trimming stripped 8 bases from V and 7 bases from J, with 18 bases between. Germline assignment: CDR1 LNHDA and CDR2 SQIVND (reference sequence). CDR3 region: CASLRMAGGNIQYF. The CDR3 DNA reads TGTGCCAGTTTAAGGATGGCAGGGGGGAACATTCAGTACTTC.

CDR3 coding DNA: TGTGCCAGCAGAACTAGCGGTCAAGAGACCCAGTACTTC. This translates into CASRTSGQETQYF. The rearrangement links TRBV3-1 to TRBJ2-5; 8 bases align to TRBD2. The CDR3 totals 13 residues. The J segment lost 2 bases and the V segment lost 6 bases, leaving 2 bases of the junction unmatched. The germline CDR1 and CDR2 sequences are LGHDT and YNNKEL (reference sequence).

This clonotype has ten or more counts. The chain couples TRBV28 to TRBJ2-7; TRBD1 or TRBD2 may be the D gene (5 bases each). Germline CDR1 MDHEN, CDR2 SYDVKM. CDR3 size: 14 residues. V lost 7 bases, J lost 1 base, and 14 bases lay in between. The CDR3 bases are TGTGCCAGCACCACTTTGGGACGGTCCTACGAGCAGTACTTC. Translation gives CASTTLGRSYEQYF.

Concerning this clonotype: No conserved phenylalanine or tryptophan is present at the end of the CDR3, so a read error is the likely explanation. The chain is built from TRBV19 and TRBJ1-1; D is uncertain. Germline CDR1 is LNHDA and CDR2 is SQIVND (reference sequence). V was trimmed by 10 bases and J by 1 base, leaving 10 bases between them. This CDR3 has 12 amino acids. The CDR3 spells CATRGGNTEAFL. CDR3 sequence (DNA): TGTGCCACCCGAGGCGGGAACACTGAAGCTTTCTTA.

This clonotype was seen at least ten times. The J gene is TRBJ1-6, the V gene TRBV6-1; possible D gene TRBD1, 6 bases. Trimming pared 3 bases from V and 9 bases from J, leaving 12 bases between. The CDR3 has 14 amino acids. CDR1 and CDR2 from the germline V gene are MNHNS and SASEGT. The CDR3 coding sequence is TGTGCCAGCAGTGACCCAGGGGTCAGTTCACCCCTCCACTTT. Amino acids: CASSDPGVSSPLHF.

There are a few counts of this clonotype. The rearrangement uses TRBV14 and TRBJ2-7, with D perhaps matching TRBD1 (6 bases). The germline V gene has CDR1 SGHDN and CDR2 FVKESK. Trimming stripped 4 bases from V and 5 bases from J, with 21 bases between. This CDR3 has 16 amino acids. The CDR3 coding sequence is TGTGCCAGCAGCCTTCTTGGGACACCGACTTCGGACGAGCAGTACTTC. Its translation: CASSLLGTPTSDEQYF.

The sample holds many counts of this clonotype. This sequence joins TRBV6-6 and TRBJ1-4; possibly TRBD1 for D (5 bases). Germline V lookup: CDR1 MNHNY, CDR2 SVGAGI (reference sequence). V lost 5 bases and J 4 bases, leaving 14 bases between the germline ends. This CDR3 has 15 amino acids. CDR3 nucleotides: TGTGCCAGCAGTGGCCACAGGTCTCTTAATGAAAAACTGTTTTTT. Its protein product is CASSGHRSLNEKLFF.

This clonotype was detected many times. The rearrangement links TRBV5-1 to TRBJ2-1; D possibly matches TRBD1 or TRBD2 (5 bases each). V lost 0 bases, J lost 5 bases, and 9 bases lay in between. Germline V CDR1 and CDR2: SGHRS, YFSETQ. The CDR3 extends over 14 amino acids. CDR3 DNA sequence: TGCGCCAGCAGCTTGGGGGACCGCCACAATGAGCAGTTCTTC. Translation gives CASSLGDRHNEQFF.

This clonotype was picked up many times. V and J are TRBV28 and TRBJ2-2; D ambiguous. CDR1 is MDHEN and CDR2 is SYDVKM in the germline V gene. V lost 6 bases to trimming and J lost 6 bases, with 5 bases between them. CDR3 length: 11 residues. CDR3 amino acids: CASSLPGELFF. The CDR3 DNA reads TGTGCCAGCAGCTTGCCCGGGGAGCTGTTTTTT.

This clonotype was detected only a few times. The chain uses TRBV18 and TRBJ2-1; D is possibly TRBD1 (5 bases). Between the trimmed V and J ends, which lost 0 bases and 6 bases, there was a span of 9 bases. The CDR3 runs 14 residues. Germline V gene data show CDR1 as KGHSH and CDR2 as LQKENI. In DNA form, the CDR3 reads TGTGCCAGCTCACCACCGTCCGACAGCAATGAGCAGTTCTTC. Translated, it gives CASSPPSDSNEQFF.

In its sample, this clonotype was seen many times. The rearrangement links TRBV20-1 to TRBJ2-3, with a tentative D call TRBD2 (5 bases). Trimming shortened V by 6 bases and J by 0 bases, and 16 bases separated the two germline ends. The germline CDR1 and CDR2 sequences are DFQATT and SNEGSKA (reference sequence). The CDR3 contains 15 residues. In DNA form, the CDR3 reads TGCAGTGCCCGCTCGAGCGGACCTAGCACAGATACGCAGTATTTT. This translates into CSARSSGPSTDTQYF.

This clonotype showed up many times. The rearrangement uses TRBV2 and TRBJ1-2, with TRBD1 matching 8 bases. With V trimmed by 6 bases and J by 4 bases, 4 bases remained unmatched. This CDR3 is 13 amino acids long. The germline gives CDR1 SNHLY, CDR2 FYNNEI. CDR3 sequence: CASRVDRVYGYTF. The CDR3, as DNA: TGTGCCAGCAGAGTGGACAGGGTCTATGGCTACACCTTC. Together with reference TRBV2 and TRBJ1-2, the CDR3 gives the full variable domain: EPEVTQTPSHQVTQMGQEVILRCVPISNHLYFYWYRQILGQKVEFLVSFYNNEISEKSEIFDDQFSVERPDGSNFTLKIRSTKLEDSAMYFCASRVDRVYGYTFGSGTRLTVV.

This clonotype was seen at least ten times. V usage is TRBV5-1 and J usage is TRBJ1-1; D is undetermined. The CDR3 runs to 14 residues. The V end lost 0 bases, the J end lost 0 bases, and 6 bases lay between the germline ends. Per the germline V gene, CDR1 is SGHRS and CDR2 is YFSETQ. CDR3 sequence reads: CASSLDRLNTEAFF. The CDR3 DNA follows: TGCGCCAGCAGCTTGGACAGATTGAACACTGAAGCTTTCTTT.